The T cell receptor beta chain described here comes from a study of human T cells and chemical hapten exposure (TCRdb year 2021). Study-level background: For sensitization, 2% DPC in acetone was applied to a 2 cm by 2 cm area of upper inner arm skin. Throughout the study period of roughly 24 weeks, patients also received therapeutic DPC doses to the scalp every week. Patch tests used Finn chambers with 0.01% DPC on the upper back, scored after 6 days by International Contact Dermatitis Research Group standards. The patient cohort, mostly female, included alopecia areata with under or over 50% scalp involvement, alopecia totalis and alopecia universalis. The libraries were sequenced as a pool, and the TCR yield per sample differed mostly because of small variations in library volumes within the pool. Peripheral blood TCR repertoire changes were tracked in vivo in alopecia patients during primary and secondary sensitization to the hapten diphenylcyclopropenone (DPC). Blood was sampled from patients pre-sensitization (week 0) and at 2, 6 and about 24 weeks after DPC sensitization. Twenty-nine alopecia patients provided blood for TCR sequencing at one to four time points (pre-sensitization, 2, 6 and 24 weeks). Here is what the overall study found, with its caveats: After repeated subsampling, the strength of the expansion versus patch-test correlation and the threshold at which it became significant changed. Patch test score correlated positively with the number of PT1 expanded TCRs, reaching significance at thresholds 8, 16 and 32 but not at 4. Alopecia, a presumed autoimmune disease, was present in all patients, so the immune response of the patients might differ from that of healthy individuals. Significantly more large CDR3 similarity clusters were formed by expanded TCRs than by pre-sensitization or healthy control sets, consistent with antigen-driven responses. DPC sensitization did not change the number of TCRs with a frequency above 1 in 1000, and there was no evidence of changes in global repertoire structure.

From the germline V gene, CDR1 is SGHDT and CDR2 is YYEEEE. The germline ends are 14 bases apart after V is trimmed by 4 bases and J by 0 bases. The CDR3 runs 17 residues from the cysteine to the phenylalanine. Only CDR3 DNA is held: 51 bases, read in frame from base 1. The method behind the library was RACE. Sequencing instrument: NextSeq 500. During library preparation, unique molecular identifiers were attached to individual cDNA molecules so that TCRs could be counted in a quantitative, reproducible way. Both TCR alpha and TCR beta chains were sequenced from each blood RNA sample. The paper's data handling went like this. A median of around 96,000 TCRs per sample was observed, with a range of about 20,000 to 750,000. V, J and CDR3 annotation of the TCR reads was carried out using the Decombinator software suite. For the PS versus PT1 abundance plots, all samples were subsampled to the same number of TCRs (28,000). Expanded TCRs were defined as absent before sensitization and observed at least eight times at the 2-week time point. The public sequencing data were trimmed at Q25 with fastp and processed into clonotypes with MiXCR by TCRdb, which kept only in-frame beta chains. Rows are combined by CDR3 protein, so each entry shows the most common genes and DNA. None of the V and J calls come from the authors' own analysis; TCRdb made them. In this sample the table shows approximately 96,000 distinct CDR3 sequences, approximately 9.3% of which occur a single time. About 2% of the sample lies in the top ten.

The intended sense of this specimen's time point label: patch test 2, 6 weeks after DPC sensitization. Explained via the paper, the treatment or condition label denotes: therapeutic diphenylcyclopropenone sensitization with weekly scalp DPC. At each patch-test visit, blood was drawn before the patch test was applied. Patients were eligible if aged 18 to 70, diagnosed with alopecia and judged suitable for DPC therapy, and pregnant patients were excluded. Total RNA was extracted from unfractionated whole blood that had been collected in Tempus Blood RNA tubes. This clonotype was counted a few times. The specificity of this receptor is unknown. No base qualities exist here, and no much larger clone lies one base off it.

This clonotype originated in a woman in her thirties or forties with alopecia areata. Some clones in this sample may be carry-over from other donors' samples. The V and J genes are TRBV5-6 and TRBJ2-6; the D call could be TRBD1 or TRBD2, with each sharing 5 bases. Sequenced material: whole blood, taken in connection with sensitization to the hapten diphenylcyclopropenone (DPC). In nucleotide form, the sequence is TGTGCCAGCAGCCGGGGAATACAGGCCTCTGGGGCCAACGTCCTGACTTTC. The resulting protein is CASSRGIQASGANVLTF. The full variable domain, with segments outside the CDR3 supplied by the reference TRBV5-6 and TRBJ2-6 proteins, appears as DAGVTQSPTHLIKTRGQQVTLRCSPKSGHDTVSWYQQALGQGPQFIFQYYEEEERQRGNFPDRFSGHQFPNYSSELNVNALLLGDSALYLCASSRGIQASGANVLTFGAGSRLTVL.